The clone carrying this T cell receptor (beta chain) was found once. Methods used by the authors: Reference gene primers were amplified, and this amplification served to estimate nucleated cell counts. Some clones are missing from TCRdb's copy, which holds only in-frame ones; the method was immunoSEQ multiplex PCR. V and J calls and clone size come straight from that table; D and trimming were deduced from the DNA. The sample consists of 110,000 or so clones, about 88% of them appearing once. The ends lost 6 bases at V and 4 bases at J; junction bases unmatched: 8. The germline V gene encodes CDR1 MNHEY and CDR2 SVGEGT. The CDR3 totals 15 residues. The entry originates in a study of blood T cell repertoires in COVID-19. At the level of the study: The United States, Italy and Spain supplied acute and convalescent COVID-19 samples. Sample material is recorded as cDNA or gDNA derived from T cells, B-cell-depleted T cells, or PBMCs.

The chain combines TRBV6-2 or TRBV6-3 with TRBJ1-2; 10 positions match TRBD1. Sequencing used peripheral blood. The source of this sequence is a woman aged 70 to 79 who had recovered from COVID-19. This CDR3 is CASSIGTGEAYGYTF. In DNA form, the CDR3 reads TGTGCCAGCAGCATCGGGACAGGGGAAGCCTATGGCTACACCTTC.